This T cell receptor beta chain was observed in a study of blood T cells in healthy people across ages. Russia was home to the donors, healthy Caucasian individuals aged roughly 6 to 90. A second about 7 to 11 cycle PCR used barcoded and J-beta primers. Unique molecular identifiers of 12 random nucleotides labeled each cDNA. A single record per CDR3 protein comes from TCRdb applying MiXCR to the 5' RACE reads. This sample has around 1.7 million distinct CDR3 sequences; approximately 30% occur once, and the top ten carry approximately 7.7%. There are 15 residues in the CDR3. V was shortened by 5 bases and J by 7 bases, with 17 bases between the two germline ends. From germline, CDR1 is SGHTA and CDR2 FQGTGA. Study-level findings and limits: Diversity figures based on one million T cells were deemed too low. Comparison with aged donors showed that long-lived donors had more naive CD4+ cells and higher diversity.

This clonotype turned up a few times. No antigen is known for it. The TCR comes from a woman in her 30s in good health. This chain links TRBV7-3 with TRBJ2-2, with D perhaps being TRBD1 or TRBD2 (6 bases each). Sample: blood. The CDR3 region has the DNA TGTGCCAGCAGCAGCGTGGGGGGCCAGAACGGGGAGCTGTTTTTT. Translation: CASSSVGGQNGELFF.